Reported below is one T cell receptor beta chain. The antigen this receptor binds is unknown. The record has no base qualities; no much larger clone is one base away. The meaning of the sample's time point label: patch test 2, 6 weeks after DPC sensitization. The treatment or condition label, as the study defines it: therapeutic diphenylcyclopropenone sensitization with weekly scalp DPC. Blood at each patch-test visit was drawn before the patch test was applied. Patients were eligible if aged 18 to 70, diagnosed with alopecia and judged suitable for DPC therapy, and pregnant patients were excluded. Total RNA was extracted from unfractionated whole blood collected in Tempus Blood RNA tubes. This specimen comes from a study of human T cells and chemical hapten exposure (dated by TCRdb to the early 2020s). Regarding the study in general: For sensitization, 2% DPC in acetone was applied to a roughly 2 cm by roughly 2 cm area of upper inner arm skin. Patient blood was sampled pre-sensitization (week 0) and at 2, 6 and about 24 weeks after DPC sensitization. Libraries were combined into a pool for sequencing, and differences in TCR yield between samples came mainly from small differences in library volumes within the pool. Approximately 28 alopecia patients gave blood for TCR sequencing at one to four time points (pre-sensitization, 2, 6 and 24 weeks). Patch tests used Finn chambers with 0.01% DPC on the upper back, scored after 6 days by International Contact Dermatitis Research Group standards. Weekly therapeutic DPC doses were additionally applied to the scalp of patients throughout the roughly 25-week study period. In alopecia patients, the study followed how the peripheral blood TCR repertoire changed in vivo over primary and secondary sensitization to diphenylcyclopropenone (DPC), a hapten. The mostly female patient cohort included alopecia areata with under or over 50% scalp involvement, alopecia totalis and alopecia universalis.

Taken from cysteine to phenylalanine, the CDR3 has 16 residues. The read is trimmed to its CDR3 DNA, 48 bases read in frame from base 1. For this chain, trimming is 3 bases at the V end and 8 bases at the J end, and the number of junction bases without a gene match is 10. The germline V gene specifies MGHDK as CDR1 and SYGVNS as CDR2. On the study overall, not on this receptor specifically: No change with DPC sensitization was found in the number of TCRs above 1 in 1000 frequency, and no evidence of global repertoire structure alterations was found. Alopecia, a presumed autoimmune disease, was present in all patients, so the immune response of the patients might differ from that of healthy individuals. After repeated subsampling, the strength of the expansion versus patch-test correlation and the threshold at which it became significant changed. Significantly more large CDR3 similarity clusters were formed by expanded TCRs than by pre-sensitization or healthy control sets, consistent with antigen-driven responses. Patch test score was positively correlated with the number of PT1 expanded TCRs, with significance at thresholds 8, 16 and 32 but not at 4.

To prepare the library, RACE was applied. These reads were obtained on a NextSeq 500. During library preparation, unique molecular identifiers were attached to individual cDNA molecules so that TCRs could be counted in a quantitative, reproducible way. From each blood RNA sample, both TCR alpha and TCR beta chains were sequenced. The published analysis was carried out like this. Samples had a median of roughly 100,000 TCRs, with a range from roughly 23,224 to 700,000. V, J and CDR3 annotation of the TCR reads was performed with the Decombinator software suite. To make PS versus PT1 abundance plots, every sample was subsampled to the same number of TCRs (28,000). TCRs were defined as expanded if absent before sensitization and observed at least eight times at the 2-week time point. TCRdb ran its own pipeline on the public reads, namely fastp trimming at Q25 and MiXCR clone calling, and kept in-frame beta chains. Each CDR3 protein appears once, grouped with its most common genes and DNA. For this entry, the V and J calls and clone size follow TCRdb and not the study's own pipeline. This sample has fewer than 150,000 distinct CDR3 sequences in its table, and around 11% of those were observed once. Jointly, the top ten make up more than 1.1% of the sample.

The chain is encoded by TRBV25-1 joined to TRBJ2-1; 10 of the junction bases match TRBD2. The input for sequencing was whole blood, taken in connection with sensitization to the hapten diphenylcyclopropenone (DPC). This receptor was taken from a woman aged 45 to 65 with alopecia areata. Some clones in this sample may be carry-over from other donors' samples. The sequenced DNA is TGTGCCAGCAGTGACCAGCGGGAGGGCCGGGACTATGAGCAGTTCTTC. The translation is CASSDQREGRDYEQFF.